This T cell receptor beta chain was sequenced in a study of T cells in Graves' hyperthyroidism and ophthalmopathy. Study-level findings and limits: Ophthalmopathy was distinguished from stable hyperthyroidism by 13 V-J signatures. The model anticipated ophthalmopathy a median approximately 6.5 months pre-onset.

V was clipped by 5 bases and J by 9 bases, with 19 bases between them. This CDR3 is 14 amino acids long. Germline V gene lookup returns CDR1 PRHDT and CDR2 FYEKMQ (reference sequence). Template material for amplifying TCR beta CDR3 regions consisted of RNA transcripts. RT-PCR in the first round (using the HTBI primer set) targeted the TCR CDR3. TCRdb re-called the multiplex PCR reads through MiXCR, storing one row per CDR3 protein. The table records about 590,000 distinct CDR3 sequences, approximately 15% of them present only once. Exclusion followed for patients with uncontrolled infection, other autoimmune disease, pregnancy or lactation. This clonotype came up many times. As yet, its antigen is unknown.

This sequence originates from a young woman with Graves' ophthalmopathy. Sample: blood. This chain joins TRBV13 and TRBJ1-1; D is possibly TRBD1 (6 bases). CDR3 sequence reads: CASSAQTGGLKAFF. As DNA, the CDR3 is TGTGCCAGCAGCGCTCAGACAGGAGGATTAAAAGCTTTCTTT.